These T cell receptor beta chains were read from a single sample in a study of blood T cell repertoires in COVID-19. Here immunoSEQ multiplex PCR was the method, and the copy in TCRdb shows in-frame clones only, minus some. The repertoire consists of about 260,000 clones, with roughly 90% occurring once and the leading ten covering approximately 2%. Sequenced input: peripheral blood. These receptors all stem from a man aged 25 to 40 with active or convalescent COVID-19. Each CDR3 is given with its conserved first and last residue. The order of the fields is J gene, D gene, CDR3 length, clone size, V gene, CDR3 DNA, CDR3 protein. D genes are given only for firm matches. Some rows have no size entry. The others give once, few or many, or a class for an expanded clone.

TRBJ1-1 TRBD1 13 NA TRBV6-2/TRBV6-3 TGTGCCAGCAGTCGACAGGGAGGCTCTGAAGCTTTCTTT CASSRQGGSEAFF
TRBJ2-1 NA 14 NA TRBV20-1 TGCAGTGCTAGTGCAGGGGCTGTCTACAATGAGCAGTTCTTC CSASAGAVYNEQFF
TRBJ1-2 NA 12 NA TRBV15 TGTGCCACCCAAGACAGTAACTATGGCTACACCTTC CATQDSNYGYTF
TRBJ2-7 NA 14 NA TRBV5-4 TGTGCCAGCAGCCCCGACAGAAACTCCTACGAGCAGTACTTC CASSPDRNSYEQYF
TRBJ2-3 TRBD2 17 few TRBV11-2 TGTGCCAGCAGCCCCATGGGGGTAGCGGGGTCCACAGATACGCAGTATTTT CASSPMGVAGSTDTQYF
TRBJ1-2 NA 13 NA TRBV7-2 TGTGCCAGCAGCTTAGCAGGGAGCTATGGCTACACCTTC CASSLAGSYGYTF
TRBJ2-3 TRBD1 13 NA TRBV12-3/TRBV12-4 TGTGCCAGCAACATGGGACAGACAGATACGCAGTATTTT CASNMGQTDTQYF
TRBJ2-1 TRBD1 13 NA TRBV18 TGTGCCAGCTCACCAGGGACAGGCAATGAGCAGTTCTTC CASSPGTGNEQFF
TRBJ2-7 NA 13 NA TRBV7-2 TGTGCCAGCAGCTCCCCCCCGATAGAATATCAGTACTTC CASSSPPIEYQYF
TRBJ2-7 NA 14 NA TRBV27 TGTGCCAGCAGCCTCTCGGCAGGGGTGGTCGAGCAGTACTTC CASSLSAGVVEQYF
TRBJ2-3 TRBD1 14 NA TRBV19 TGTGCCAGTAGTACCAGGACAGGGCGAGATACGCAGTATTTT CASSTRTGRDTQYF
TRBJ1-5 NA 14 NA TRBV10-2 TGCGCCAGTAGAGAGGGAGGCAGCAATCAGCCCCAGCATTTT CASREGGSNQPQHF
TRBJ2-5 TRBD2 15 NA TRBV16 TGTGCCAGCAGTGGGGCTAGCGGGGAAGAAGAGACCCAGTACTTC CASSGASGEEETQYF
TRBJ2-1 TRBD2 13 NA TRBV7-2 TGTGCCAAACTGGGGGGGGCCTACAATGAGCAGTTCTTC CAKLGGAYNEQFF
TRBJ1-2 NA 11 NA TRBV5-6 TGTGCCAGCAGTACTAACTATGGCTACACCTTC CASSTNYGYTF
TRBJ2-7 NA 13 NA TRBV5-1 TGCGCCAGCAGCACCGGACTTGTCTACGAGCAGTACTTC CASSTGLVYEQYF
TRBJ1-5 NA 14 once TRBV10-2 TGCGCCAGCAGTGGGAGGGATAGCAATCAGCCCCAGCATTTT CASSGRDSNQPQHF
TRBJ2-3 TRBD1 17 NA TRBV5-4 TGTGCCAGCAGCTCCCCCGACCTGACAGGGAACACAGATACGCAGTATTTT CASSSPDLTGNTDTQYF
TRBJ1-4 TRBD1 14 NA TRBV11-2 TGTGCCAGCACCGGACAGGGGGCATTCGAAAAACTGTTTTTT CASTGQGAFEKLFF
TRBJ2-3 TRBD2 16 NA TRBV7-9 TGTGCCAGCAGCTTATGGAGCGGGGGGAGCACAGATACGCAGTATTTT CASSLWSGGSTDTQYF
TRBJ2-1 TRBD2 16 NA TRBV5-6 TGTGCCAGCAGCCCCGAGACTAGCGGACCCCGTAATGAGCAGTTCTTC CASSPETSGPRNEQFF
TRBJ2-5 TRBD1 16 NA TRBV9 TGTGCCAGCAGCGCAGACAGGGTAAACGCCGGAGAGACCCAGTACTTC CASSADRVNAGETQYF
TRBJ1-3 TRBD1 16 few TRBV9 TGTGCCAGCAGCGGGGGGACAGGGGGCTCTGGAAACACCATATATTTT CASSGGTGGSGNTIYF
TRBJ2-1 TRBD2 16 NA TRBV19 TGTGCCAGTAGTATAGGACTAGCGGGGGGCCTCAATGAGCAGTTCTTC CASSIGLAGGLNEQFF
TRBJ1-1 NA 15 NA TRBV6-1 TGTGCCAGCAGTGAAAGTGGGGACATGAACACTGAAGCTTTCTTT CASSESGDMNTEAFF
TRBJ1-2 TRBD1 16 NA TRBV6-6 TGTGCCAGCAGCTATGGGGGAGGGACAGGGGGCCATGGCTACACCTTC CASSYGGGTGGHGYTF
TRBJ2-1 NA 11 NA TRBV5-5 TGTGCCAGCAGCGCTACAGTGACCCAGTTCTTC CASSATVTQFF
TRBJ1-2 TRBD1 16 once TRBV25-1 TGTGCCAGCAGTGGCCCTCCTGGGACAGAGAACTATGGCTACACCTTC CASSGPPGTENYGYTF
TRBJ1-4 TRBD1 15 NA TRBV5-6 TGTGCCAGCAGCTTGCCAGGGACAGGGGATGAAAAACTGTTTTTT CASSLPGTGDEKLFF
TRBJ2-7 NA 14 many TRBV6-4 TGTGCCAGCAGTGAGGCTAGCGAATCCTACGAGCAGTACTTC CASSEASESYEQYF
TRBJ1-5 NA 17 few TRBV4-1 TGCGCCAGCAGCCAAGATGACGGAGGGGCGAGCAATCAGCCCCAGCATTTT CASSQDDGGASNQPQHF
TRBJ2-3 TRBD2 16 NA TRBV27 TGTGCCAGCAGTTTACGCCCAGCGGGGAGCACAGATACGCAGTATTTT CASSLRPAGSTDTQYF
TRBJ2-5 TRBD2 14 NA TRBV3-1/TRBV3-2 TGTGCCAGCAGCCCGGGACTAGCATCCGAGACCCAGTACTTC CASSPGLASETQYF
TRBJ1-3 NA 17 NA TRBV11-2 TGTGCCAGCAGCCTGGAGGAAGGGTCCAGCTCTGGAAACACCATATATTTT CASSLEEGSSSGNTIYF
TRBJ1-2 TRBD1 15 NA TRBV3-1/TRBV3-2 TGTGCCAGCAGCCAAATTAACAGGGGGGATTATGGCTACACCTTC CASSQINRGDYGYTF
TRBJ2-1 NA 14 NA TRBV5-4 TGTGCCAGCAGCTCACACGACAGGCCAAATGAGCAGTTCTTC CASSSHDRPNEQFF
TRBJ1-2 NA 14 NA TRBV25-1 TGTGCCAGCAGTGAATCCGGGGGTTTAGGGGCTGTCACCTTC CASSESGGLGAVTF
TRBJ1-5 TRBD1 15 NA TRBV7-6 TGTGCCAGCAGCTCCGGGACAGCAAATAATCAGCCCCAGCATTTT CASSSGTANNQPQHF
TRBJ2-1 NA 13 NA TRBV6-5 TGTGCCAGCAGTTTCGACACAGGGTTTGAGCAGTTCTTC CASSFDTGFEQFF
TRBJ2-3 TRBD2 18 NA TRBV7-2 TGTGCCAGCAGCGTCGGACTAGCGGGGGGGCGGGTCACAGATACGCAGTATTTT CASSVGLAGGRVTDTQYF